This entry features one T cell receptor (beta chain) sequence. This sample was taken from a study of blood T cell repertoires in COVID-19. The CDR3 loop spans 13 amino acids. V shed 6 bases, J shed 8 bases, and the junction held 2 bases outside the gene matches. Sequencing was performed with immunoSEQ multiplex PCR; in TCRdb, only in-frame clones are kept and a portion is missing. The sample lists 200,000 to 250,000 clones; roughly 90% were seen once. The sequenced sample was PBMCs or T cells enriched from blood (not recorded which). The sequence was obtained from a woman in her 30s with acute COVID-19. The V gene is TRBV12-3 or TRBV12-4, the J gene TRBJ1-6, with 9 positions matching TRBD1. The CDR3 DNA is TGTGCCAGCAGACAGGGGGCGGATTCACCCCTCCACTTT. This gives the protein CASRQGADSPLHF.